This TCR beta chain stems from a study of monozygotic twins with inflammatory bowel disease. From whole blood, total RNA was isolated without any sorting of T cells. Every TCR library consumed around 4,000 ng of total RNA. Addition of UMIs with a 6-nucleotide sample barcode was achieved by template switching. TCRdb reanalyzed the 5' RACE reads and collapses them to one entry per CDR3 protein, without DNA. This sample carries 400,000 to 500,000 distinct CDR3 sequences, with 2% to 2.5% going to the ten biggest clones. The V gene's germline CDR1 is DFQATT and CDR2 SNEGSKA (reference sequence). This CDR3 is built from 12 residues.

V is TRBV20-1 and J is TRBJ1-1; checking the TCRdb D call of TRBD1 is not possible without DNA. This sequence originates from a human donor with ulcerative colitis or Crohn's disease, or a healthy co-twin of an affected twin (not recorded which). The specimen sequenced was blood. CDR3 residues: CSAGQENTEAFF.